The clone carrying this TCR beta chain was detected only once. In germline, CDR1 is MNHNY, CDR2 SVGAGI (reference sequence). The length of the CDR3 is 16 residues. Trimming shortened V by 0 bases and J by 6 bases, and 14 bases separated the two germline ends. Participant reports of clinical history set cohort assignment. Donors in Cohort 3 counted as recovered after two negative PCRs, clearance, or symptom resolution. The data belong to a study of blood T cell repertoires in COVID-19. Whole-study context: From the United States, Italy and Spain came samples of acute and convalescent COVID-19. PBMCs, B-cell-depleted T cells, or T cells were the source of the cDNA or gDNA that made up the material.

The table came from immunoSEQ multiplex PCR; TCRdb's copy has only in-frame clones and leaves some out. The sample contains 260,000 or so clones, less than 85% of which appear only once. The TCR sequence derives from a woman aged 50 to 60 who had recovered from COVID-19. V gene TRBV6-6 combines with J gene TRBJ1-4; maybe TRBD1 (5 bases). The sequencing sample was made of PBMCs or T cells enriched from blood (not recorded which). This CDR3 reads CASSYSSVGDDEKLFF. DNA of the CDR3: TGTGCCAGCAGTTACTCGTCCGTAGGGGATGATGAAAAACTGTTTTTT.